The rows below give T cell receptor beta chains drawn from one sample of a study of T cell changes during pregnancy in multiple sclerosis. The protocol was immunoSEQ multiplex PCR, while the TCRdb copy is restricted to in-frame clones and leaves out a portion. Here the sample spans around 78,000 clones, roughly 91% being singletons. Here the sequenced sample was peripheral blood, taken in the third trimester of pregnancy. Source of these receptors: a female donor in good health, enrolled as a control in a pregnancy study. The CDR3 runs from the conserved cysteine through the conserved F or W. A D gene is named only where the DNA matches it firmly. The size field is filled for only some rows; it gives once, few, many or a size class.

J	size	D	V	CDR3	DNA
TRBJ1-5	-	TRBD1	TRBV5-1	CASSWTGVQPQHF	TGCGCCAGCAGCTGGACAGGGGTACAGCCCCAGCATTTT
TRBJ2-7	-	-	TRBV12-5	CARVGAASKQAQEAWEQYF	TGTGCTAGAGTGGGAGCTGCCTCCAAGCAGGCCCAAGAGGCCTGGGAGCAGTACTTC
TRBJ2-7	-	TRBD1	TRBV19	CASSTTGNSYEQYF	TGTGCCAGTAGTACGACAGGGAACTCCTACGAGCAGTACTTC
TRBJ2-7	-	-	TRBV5-1	CASSLARDFSSYEQYF	TGCGCCAGCAGCTTGGCCCGGGACTTTAGCTCCTACGAGCAGTACTTC
TRBJ1-4	-	TRBD1	TRBV11-2	CASSSTRGLEKLFF	TGTGCCAGCAGCTCGACCAGGGGGCTCGAAAAACTGTTTTTT
TRBJ2-5	-	-	TRBV4-1	CASSQERTGQYF	TGCGCCAGCAGCCAAGAACGGACGGGGCAGTACTTC
TRBJ1-1	-	-	TRBV7-2	CASSSAGNTEAFF	TGTGCCAGCAGCTCCGCGGGGAACACTGAAGCTTTCTTT
TRBJ2-7	-	TRBD2	TRBV6-5	CASSYSVTAGPYEQYF	TGTGCCAGCAGTTACTCGGTAACAGCGGGACCCTACGAGCAGTACTTC
TRBJ2-2	-	TRBD1	TRBV19	CASSIDHGTGSSTGELFF	TGTGCCAGTAGTATAGATCACGGGACAGGGTCGAGCACCGGGGAGCTGTTTTTT
TRBJ2-5	-	-	TRBV5-1	CASRLRGQETQYF	TGCGCCAGCAGGTTGAGGGGACAAGAGACCCAGTACTTC
TRBJ2-3	once	TRBD2	TRBV7-6	CASSSWTSRADTQYF	TGTGCCAGCAGCTCTTGGACTAGCAGGGCAGATACGCAGTATTTT